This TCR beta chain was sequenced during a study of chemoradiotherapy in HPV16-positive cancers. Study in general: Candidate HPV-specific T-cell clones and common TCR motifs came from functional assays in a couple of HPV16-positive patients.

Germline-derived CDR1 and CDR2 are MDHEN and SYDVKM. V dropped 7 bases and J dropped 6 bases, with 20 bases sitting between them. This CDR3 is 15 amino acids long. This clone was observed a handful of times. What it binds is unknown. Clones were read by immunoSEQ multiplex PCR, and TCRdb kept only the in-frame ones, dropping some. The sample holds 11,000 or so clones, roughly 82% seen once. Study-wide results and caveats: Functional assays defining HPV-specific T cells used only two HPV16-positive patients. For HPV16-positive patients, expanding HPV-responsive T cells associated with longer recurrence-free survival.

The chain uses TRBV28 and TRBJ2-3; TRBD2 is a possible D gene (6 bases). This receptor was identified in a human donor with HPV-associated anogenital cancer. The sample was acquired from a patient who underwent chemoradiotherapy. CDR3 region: CASTGSARLDDTQYF. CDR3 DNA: TGTGCCAGCACTGGATCCGCCCGACTAGACGATACGCAGTATTTT.